The 8 T cell receptor beta chains listed next were all sequenced from one sample in a study of cytomegalovirus exposure and HLA in healthy donors. The PCR was carried out with 60 Vbeta primers and 13 Jbeta primers. Using immunoSEQ multiplex PCR, the repertoire was profiled, and TCRdb retains in-frame clones only, with some absent. The repertoire holds about 160,000 clones, around 80% seen once, with roughly 7.5% in the top ten. Sequencing used PBMCs. All receptors come from a woman in her thirties in good health and CMV-seropositive.

The genes are TRBV5-1 and TRBJ2-3, with 9 positions matching TRBD1. The germline gives CDR1 SGHRS, CDR2 YFSETQ. J was trimmed by 3 bases and V by 0 bases; bases with no gene match: 5. There are 16 residues in the CDR3. Here the CDR3 reads CASSLEQGAGTDTQYF. The CDR3, as DNA: TGCGCCAGCAGCTTGGAACAGGGGGCTGGAACAGATACGCAGTATTTT.

This chain connects TRBV4-1 to TRBJ2-3; maybe TRBD2 (6 bases). The germline V gene encodes CDR1 MGHRA and CDR2 YSYEKL. The CDR3 spans 15 residues. The V and J ends lost 1 base and 0 bases respectively, with 8 bases between them. The CDR3: CASSQGRGSTDTQYF. The CDR3 DNA sequence: TGCGCCAGCAGCCAAGGACGGGGGAGCACAGATACGCAGTATTTT.

The gene calls are TRBV6-5 and TRBJ2-3, with 13 positions matching TRBD2. CDR3 length: 14 residues. V was clipped by 7 bases and J by 5 bases; unmatched bases: 3. The germline V gene has CDR1 MNHEY and CDR2 SVGAGI. The CDR3 DNA follows: TGTGCCAGCAAAGGACTAGCGGGGGAAGATACGCAGTATTTT. Amino acid sequence: CASKGLAGEDTQYF.

CDR3 region: CASSLANRGSYEQYF. Here the CDR3 DNA reads TGTGCCAGCAGCTTAGCAAACAGGGGATCCTACGAGCAGTACTTC. The chain links TRBV7-2 to TRBJ2-7; 7 nucleotides agree with TRBD1. Per the germline V gene, CDR1 is SGHTA and CDR2 is FQGNSA. The CDR3 has 15 residues. J gave up 1 base and V 0 bases, and 3 bases lay outside the gene matches.

The chain recombines TRBV6-1 with TRBJ1-6; possibly TRBD1 for D (6 bases). The V gene lost 6 bases and the J gene lost 8 bases, with 17 bases spanning the gap. CDR1 and CDR2 from the germline V gene are MNHNS and SASEGT. The length of the CDR3 is 15 residues. The CDR3 sequence is CASSSPTGMDSPLHF. The CDR3 coding sequence is TGTGCCAGCAGCTCCCCTACAGGGATGGATTCACCCCTCCACTTT.

The chain is built from TRBV7-3 and TRBJ1-2; no clear D gene. Per the germline V gene, CDR1 is SGHTA and CDR2 is FQGTGA. The CDR3 runs 13 residues. Between the trimmed V and J ends, which lost 6 bases and 2 bases, there was a span of 10 bases. For the CDR3, the DNA is TGTGCCAGCAGGTTCCCCCAGAACTATGGCTACACCTTC. Encoded protein: CASRFPQNYGYTF.

V is TRBV19 and J is TRBJ1-2; 9 bases align to TRBD1. After removal of 9 bases from V and 7 bases from J, the junction contained 18 bases not matched to a gene. CDR3 size: 16 residues. Germline V gene sequence: CDR1 LNHDA, CDR2 SQIVND (reference sequence). CDR3 coding DNA: TGTGCCAGCTCGATTCTCCCGGGACAGGGATTTGGTGGCTACACCTTC. Encoded protein: CASSILPGQGFGGYTF. The whole variable domain, remainder taken from reference TRBV19 and TRBJ1-2, is DGGITQSPKYLFRKEGQNVTLSCEQNLNHDAMYWYRQDPGQGLRLIYYSQIVNDFQKGDIAEGYSVSREKKESFPLTVTSAQKNPTAFYLCASSILPGQGFGGYTFGSGTRLTVV.

The V call is TRBV25-1, the J call TRBJ1-2; no definite D call. Per the germline V gene, CDR1 is MGHDK and CDR2 is SYGVNS. This CDR3 is 13 amino acids long. With 6 bases removed from V and 0 bases from J, the gap between germline ends came to 8 bases. In nucleotides, the CDR3 is TGTGCCAGCAGCAAAGGAGCTAACTATGGCTACACCTTC. It is translated as CASSKGANYGYTF.